This T cell receptor beta chain came from a study of CD8 T cells in Susac syndrome. On the study more broadly: Patients with Susac syndrome were therapy-naive, on corticosteroids, or on intravenous immunoglobulin alone at blood draw. Findings and caveats of the study: The study recognized that the number of individuals in its TCR sequencing and HLA analysis was relatively small.

On this clonotype: Its antigen is unidentified.

The CDR3 is 15 amino acids. V gave up 5 bases and J gave up 0 bases, with 12 bases separating them. When the RNA was reverse transcribed, random hexamers were used with an input of roughly 0.45 to 1 ug. Coverage of TCR beta CDR3 amplification by immunoSEQ multiplex PCR extended to 54 Vbeta and 13 Jbeta. In TCRdb, the immunoSEQ multiplex PCR reads were re-called with MiXCR into one record per CDR3 protein. The table includes about 240,000 distinct CDR3 sequences, almost 97% detected once. Sequencing targeted TCR beta in blood CD8+ and CD4+ T cells. The rearrangement links TRBV12-3 or TRBV12-4 to TRBJ2-3, with D unresolved. This clonotype originated in a human donor with Susac syndrome. The source material was CD4+ T cells from PBMCs. The CDR3 coding sequence is TGTGCCAGCAGTCCTAGGGATACTAGCACAGATACGCAGTATTTT. Its translation: CASSPRDTSTDTQYF.